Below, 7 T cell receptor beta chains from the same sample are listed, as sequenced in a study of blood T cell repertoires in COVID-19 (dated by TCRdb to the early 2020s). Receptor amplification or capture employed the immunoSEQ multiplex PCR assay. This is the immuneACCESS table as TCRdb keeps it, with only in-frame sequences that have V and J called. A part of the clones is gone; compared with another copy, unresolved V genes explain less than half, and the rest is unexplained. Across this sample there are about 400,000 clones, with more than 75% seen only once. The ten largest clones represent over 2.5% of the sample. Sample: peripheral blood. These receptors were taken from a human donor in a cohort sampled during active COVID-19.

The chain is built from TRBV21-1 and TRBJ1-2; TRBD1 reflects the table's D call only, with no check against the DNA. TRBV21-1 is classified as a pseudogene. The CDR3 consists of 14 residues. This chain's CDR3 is CASSKAGLNYGYTF. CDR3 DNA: TGTGCCAGCAGCAAAGCGGGCCTAAACTATGGCTACACCTTC.

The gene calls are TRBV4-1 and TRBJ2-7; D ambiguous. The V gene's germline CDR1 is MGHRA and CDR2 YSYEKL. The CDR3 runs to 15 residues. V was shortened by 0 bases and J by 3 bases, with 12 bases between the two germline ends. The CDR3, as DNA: TGCGCCAGCAGCCAAGATCCCCCTAGGAGCTACGAGCAGTACTTC. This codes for CASSQDPPRSYEQYF.

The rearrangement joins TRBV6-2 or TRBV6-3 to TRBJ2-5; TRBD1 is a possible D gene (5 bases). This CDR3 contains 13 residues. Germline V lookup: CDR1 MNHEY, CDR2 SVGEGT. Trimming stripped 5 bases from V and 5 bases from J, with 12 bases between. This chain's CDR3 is CASSRTRGETQYF. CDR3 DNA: TGTGCCAGCAGTCGGACAAGGGGCGAGACCCAGTACTTC.

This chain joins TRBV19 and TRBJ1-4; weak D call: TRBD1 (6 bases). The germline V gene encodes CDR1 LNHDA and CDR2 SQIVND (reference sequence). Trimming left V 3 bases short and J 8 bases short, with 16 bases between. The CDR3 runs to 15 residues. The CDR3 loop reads CASSMGSGEEEKLFF. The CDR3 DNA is TGTGCCAGTAGTATGGGTTCAGGGGAAGAGGAAAAACTGTTTTTT.

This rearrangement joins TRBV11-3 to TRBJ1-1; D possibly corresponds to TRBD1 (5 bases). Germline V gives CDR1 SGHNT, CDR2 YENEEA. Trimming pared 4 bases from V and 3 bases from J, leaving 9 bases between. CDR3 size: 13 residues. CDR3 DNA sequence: TGTGCCAGCAGCTCCGACAGAGACACTGAAGCTTTCTTT. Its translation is CASSSDRDTEAFF.

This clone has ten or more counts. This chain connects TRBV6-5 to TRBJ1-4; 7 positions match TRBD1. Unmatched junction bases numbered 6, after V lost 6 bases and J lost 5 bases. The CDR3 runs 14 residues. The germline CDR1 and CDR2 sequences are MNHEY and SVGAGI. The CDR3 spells CASSDGQENEKLFF. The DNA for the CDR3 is TGTGCCAGCAGCGATGGACAGGAGAATGAAAAACTGTTTTTT.

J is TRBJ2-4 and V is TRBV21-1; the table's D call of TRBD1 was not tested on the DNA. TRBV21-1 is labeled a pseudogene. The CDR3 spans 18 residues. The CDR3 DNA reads TGTGCCAGCAGCAAAGAGGGCAGTGGGGCAATAGCCAAAAACATTCAGTACTTC. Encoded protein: CASSKEGSGAIAKNIQYF.